The rows below give T cell receptor beta chains drawn from one sample of a study of blood T cell repertoires in COVID-19. Measured with immunoSEQ multiplex PCR; TCRdb has only the in-frame clones, and not every one. The sample lists approximately 97,000 clones; almost 80% were seen once. Material: peripheral blood. The receptor source for this set is a man aged 55 to 70 with active or convalescent COVID-19. CDR3s include the opening cysteine and the closing phenylalanine or tryptophan. A D gene is named only where the DNA matches it firmly. The size of a clone is reported for some rows only, either as once, few or many, or as a class for expanded clones.

d_call	v_call	j_call	clone_size	cdr3_nt	cdr3_aa
-	TRBV5-1	TRBJ2-2	many	TGCGCCAGCAGCTTGGTAGTCCCTACCGGGGAGCTGTTTTTT	CASSLVVPTGELFF
-	TRBV9	TRBJ2-3	once	TGTGCCAGCAGCCCCAGCGCAGGGGTTAAGGATTCAGATACGCAGTATTTT	CASSPSAGVKDSDTQYF
-	TRBV6-6	TRBJ1-3	-	TGTGCCAGCAGTTACGGTTCAATGCGGTTTGGAAACACCATATATTTT	CASSYGSMRFGNTIYF
TRBD1	TRBV11-3	TRBJ1-2	-	TGTGCCAGCAGCTTAAACCCTCCTAAACAGGGGTTGACAAACTATGGCTACACCTTC	CASSLNPPKQGLTNYGYTF
-	TRBV19	TRBJ2-3	-	TGTGCCAGTAGTTCCTCGACTAGTATTACCCAGTATTTT	CASSSSTSITQYF
TRBD2	TRBV27	TRBJ2-2	few	TGTGCCAGCACGGGAGGGCGCGGGGAGCTGTTTTTT	CASTGGRGELFF
TRBD1	TRBV5-5	TRBJ2-7	-	TGTGCCAGCAGCCCCGGGACAGGGGCCTACGAGCAGTACTTC	CASSPGTGAYEQYF
-	TRBV20-1	TRBJ2-5	-	TGCAGTGCAGGGCGGGAAGAGACCCAGTACTTC	CSAGREETQYF
-	TRBV9	TRBJ1-3	few	TGTGCCAGCAGCCCCGAGGCAACTGGAAACACCATATATTTT	CASSPEATGNTIYF
TRBD2	TRBV7-2	TRBJ2-1	-	TGTGCCAGCAGCTTAGGTACCGGGACTAGGGGGGAGCAGTTCTTC	CASSLGTGTRGEQFF
TRBD1	TRBV2	TRBJ1-4	-	TGTGCCAGCAGGACAGGGCCCAATAATGAAAAACTGTTTTTT	CASRTGPNNEKLFF
TRBD2	TRBV9	TRBJ2-1	-	TGTGCCAGCAGCCTTAGCGGGAGTTGGCGGAATGAGCAGTTCTTC	CASSLSGSWRNEQFF
TRBD2	TRBV7-2	TRBJ2-1	-	TGTGCCAGCAGCCTGAGCGGGGGGAGGAACAATGAGCAGTTCTTC	CASSLSGGRNNEQFF
TRBD1	TRBV7-9	TRBJ1-1	-	TGTGCCAGCAGTCAAACAGGGGACACTGAAGCTTTCTTT	CASSQTGDTEAFF